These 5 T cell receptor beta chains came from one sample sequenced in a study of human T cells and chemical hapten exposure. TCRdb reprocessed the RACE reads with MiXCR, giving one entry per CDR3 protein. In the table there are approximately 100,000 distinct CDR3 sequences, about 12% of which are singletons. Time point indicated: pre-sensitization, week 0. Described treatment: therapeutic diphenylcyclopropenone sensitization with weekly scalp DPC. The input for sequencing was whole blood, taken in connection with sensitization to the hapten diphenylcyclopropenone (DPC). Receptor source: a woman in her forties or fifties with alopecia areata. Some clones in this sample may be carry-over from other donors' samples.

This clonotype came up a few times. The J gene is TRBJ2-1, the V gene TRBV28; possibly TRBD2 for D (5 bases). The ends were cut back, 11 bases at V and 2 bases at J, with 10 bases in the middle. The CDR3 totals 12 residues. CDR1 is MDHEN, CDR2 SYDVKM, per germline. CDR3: CAGSSAYNEQFF. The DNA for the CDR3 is TGTGCCGGGAGCTCTGCCTACAATGAGCAGTTCTTC.

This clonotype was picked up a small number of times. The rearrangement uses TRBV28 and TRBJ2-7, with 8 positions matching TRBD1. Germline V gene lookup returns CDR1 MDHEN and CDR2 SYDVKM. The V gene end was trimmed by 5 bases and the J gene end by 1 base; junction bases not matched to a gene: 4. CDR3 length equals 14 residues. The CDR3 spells CASSPGDRSYEQYF. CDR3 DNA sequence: TGTGCCAGCAGTCCTGGGGACAGGTCCTACGAGCAGTACTTC.

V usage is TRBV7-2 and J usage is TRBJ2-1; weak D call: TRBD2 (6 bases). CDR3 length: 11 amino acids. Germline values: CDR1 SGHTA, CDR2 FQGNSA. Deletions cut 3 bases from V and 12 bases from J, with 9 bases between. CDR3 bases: TGTGCCAGCAGCTTGGGACTCCCGCAGTTCTTC. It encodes CASSLGLPQFF.

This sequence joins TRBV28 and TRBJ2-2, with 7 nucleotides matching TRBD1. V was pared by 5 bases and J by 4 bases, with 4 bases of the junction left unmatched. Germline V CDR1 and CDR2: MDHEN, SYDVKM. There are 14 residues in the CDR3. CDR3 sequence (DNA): TGTGCCAGCAGTCCCCGGACAGGCACCGGGGAGCTGTTTTTT. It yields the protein CASSPRTGTGELFF.

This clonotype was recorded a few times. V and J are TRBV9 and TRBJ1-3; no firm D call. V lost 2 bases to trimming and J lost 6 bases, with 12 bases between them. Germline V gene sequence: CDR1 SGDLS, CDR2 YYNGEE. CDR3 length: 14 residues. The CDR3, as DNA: TGTGCCAGCAGCGTTAGCGGGGTCCAAAACACCATATATTTT. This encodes CASSVSGVQNTIYF. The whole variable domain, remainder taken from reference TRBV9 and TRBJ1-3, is DSGVTQTPKHLITATGQRVTLRCSPRSGDLSVYWYQQSLDQGLQFLIQYYNGEERAKGNILERFSAQQFPDLHSELNLSSLELGDSALYFCASSVSGVQNTIYFGEGSWLTVV.